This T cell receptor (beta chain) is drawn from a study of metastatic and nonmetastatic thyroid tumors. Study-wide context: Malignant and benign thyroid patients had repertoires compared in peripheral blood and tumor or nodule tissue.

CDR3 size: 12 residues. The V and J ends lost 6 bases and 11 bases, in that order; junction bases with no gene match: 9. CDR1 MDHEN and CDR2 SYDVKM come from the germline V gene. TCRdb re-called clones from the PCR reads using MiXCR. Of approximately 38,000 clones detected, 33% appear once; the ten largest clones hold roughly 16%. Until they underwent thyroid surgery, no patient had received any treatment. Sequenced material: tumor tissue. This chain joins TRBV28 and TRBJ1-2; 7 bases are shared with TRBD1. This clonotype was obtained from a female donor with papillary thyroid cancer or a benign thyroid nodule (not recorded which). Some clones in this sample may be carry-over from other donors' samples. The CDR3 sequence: CASSSGGQGYTF. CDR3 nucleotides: TGTGCCAGCAGCTCAGGGGGGCAGGGGTACACCTTC.